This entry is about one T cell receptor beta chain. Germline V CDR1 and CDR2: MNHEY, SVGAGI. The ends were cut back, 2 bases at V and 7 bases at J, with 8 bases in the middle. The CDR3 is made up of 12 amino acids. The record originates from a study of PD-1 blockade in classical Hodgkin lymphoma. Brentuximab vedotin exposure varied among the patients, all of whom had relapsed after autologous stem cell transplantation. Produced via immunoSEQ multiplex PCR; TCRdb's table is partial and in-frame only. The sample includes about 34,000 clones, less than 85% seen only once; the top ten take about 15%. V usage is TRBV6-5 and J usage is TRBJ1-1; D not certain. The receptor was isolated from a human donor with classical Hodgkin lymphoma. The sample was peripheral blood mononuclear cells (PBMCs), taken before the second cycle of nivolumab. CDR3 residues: CASSYTRFEAFF. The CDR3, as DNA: TGTGCCAGCAGTTACACCCGTTTTGAAGCTTTCTTT.